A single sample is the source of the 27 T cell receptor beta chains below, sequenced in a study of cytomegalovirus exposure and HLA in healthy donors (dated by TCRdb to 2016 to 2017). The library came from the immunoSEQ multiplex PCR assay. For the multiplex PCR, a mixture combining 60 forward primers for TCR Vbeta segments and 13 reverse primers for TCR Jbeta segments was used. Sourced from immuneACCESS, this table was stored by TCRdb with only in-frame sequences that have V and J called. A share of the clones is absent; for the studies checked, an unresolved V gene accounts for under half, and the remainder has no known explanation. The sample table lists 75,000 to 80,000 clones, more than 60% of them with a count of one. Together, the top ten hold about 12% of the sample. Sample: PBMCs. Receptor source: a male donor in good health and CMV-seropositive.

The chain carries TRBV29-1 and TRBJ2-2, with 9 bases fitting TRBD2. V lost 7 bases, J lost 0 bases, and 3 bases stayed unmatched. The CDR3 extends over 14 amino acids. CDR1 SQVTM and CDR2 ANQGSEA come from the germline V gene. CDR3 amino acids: CSASSGANTGELFF. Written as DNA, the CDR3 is TGCAGCGCCTCTAGCGGGGCGAACACCGGGGAGCTGTTTTTT.

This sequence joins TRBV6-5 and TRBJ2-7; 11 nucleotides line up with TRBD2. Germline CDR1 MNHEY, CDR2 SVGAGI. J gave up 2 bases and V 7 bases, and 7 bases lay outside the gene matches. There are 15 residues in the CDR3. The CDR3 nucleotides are TGTGCCAGCACCCAACTTAGCGGGAGGGCCTACGAGCAGTACTTC. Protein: CASTQLSGRAYEQYF.

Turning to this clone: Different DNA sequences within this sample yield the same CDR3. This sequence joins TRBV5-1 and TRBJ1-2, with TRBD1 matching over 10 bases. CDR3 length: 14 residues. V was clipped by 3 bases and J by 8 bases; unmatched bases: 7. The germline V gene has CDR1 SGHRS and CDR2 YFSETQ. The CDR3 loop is CASSSTGTGDGYTF. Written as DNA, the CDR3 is TGCGCCAGCAGCTCGACCGGGACAGGGGACGGCTACACCTTC.

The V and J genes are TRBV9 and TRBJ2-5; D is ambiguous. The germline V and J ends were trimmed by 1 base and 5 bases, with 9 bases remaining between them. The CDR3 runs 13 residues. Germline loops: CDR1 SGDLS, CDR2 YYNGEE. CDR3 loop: CASSVMGLETQYF. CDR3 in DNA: TGTGCCAGCAGCGTAATGGGCCTGGAGACCCAGTACTTC.

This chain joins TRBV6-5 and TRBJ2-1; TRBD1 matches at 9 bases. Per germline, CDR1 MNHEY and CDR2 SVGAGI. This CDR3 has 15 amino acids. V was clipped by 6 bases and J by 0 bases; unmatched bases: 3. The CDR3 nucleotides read TGTGCCAGCAGGACAGGGGGTAGCTCCTACAATGAGCAGTTCTTC. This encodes CASRTGGSSYNEQFF.

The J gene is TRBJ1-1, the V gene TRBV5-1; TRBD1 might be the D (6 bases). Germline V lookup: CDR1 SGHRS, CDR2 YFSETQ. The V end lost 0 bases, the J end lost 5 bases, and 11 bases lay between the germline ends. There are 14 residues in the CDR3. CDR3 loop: CASSLEPGTTEAFF. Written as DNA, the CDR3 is TGCGCCAGCAGCTTGGAGCCTGGGACAACTGAAGCTTTCTTT.

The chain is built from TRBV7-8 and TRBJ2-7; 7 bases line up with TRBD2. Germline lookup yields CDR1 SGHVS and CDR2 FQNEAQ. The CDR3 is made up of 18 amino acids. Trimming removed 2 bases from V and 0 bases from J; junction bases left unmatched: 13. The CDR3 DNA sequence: TGTGCCAGCAGCTTAACCGCTCGGGAGGAAATATTCTCCTACGAGCAGTACTTC. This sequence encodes CASSLTAREEIFSYEQYF.

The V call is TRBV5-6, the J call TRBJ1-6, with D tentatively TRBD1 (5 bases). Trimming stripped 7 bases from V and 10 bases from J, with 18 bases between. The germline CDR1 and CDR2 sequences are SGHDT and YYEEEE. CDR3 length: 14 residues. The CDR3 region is CASPSMAGRSPLHF. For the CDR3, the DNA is TGTGCCAGCCCCTCCATGGCAGGGCGATCACCCCTCCACTTT.

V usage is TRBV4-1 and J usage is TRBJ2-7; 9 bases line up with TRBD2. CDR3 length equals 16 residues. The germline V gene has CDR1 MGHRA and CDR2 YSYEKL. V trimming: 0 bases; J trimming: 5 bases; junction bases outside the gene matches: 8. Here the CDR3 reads CASSQDRAGGPDEQYF. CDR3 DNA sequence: TGCGCCAGCAGCCAAGATAGGGCGGGAGGGCCTGACGAGCAGTACTTC.

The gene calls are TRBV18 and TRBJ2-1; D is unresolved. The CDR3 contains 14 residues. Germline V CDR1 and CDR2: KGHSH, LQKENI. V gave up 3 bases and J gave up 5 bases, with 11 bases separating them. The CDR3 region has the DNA TGTGCCAGCTCACCTAGTGCGGCTAACAATGAGCAGTTCTTC. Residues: CASSPSAANNEQFF.

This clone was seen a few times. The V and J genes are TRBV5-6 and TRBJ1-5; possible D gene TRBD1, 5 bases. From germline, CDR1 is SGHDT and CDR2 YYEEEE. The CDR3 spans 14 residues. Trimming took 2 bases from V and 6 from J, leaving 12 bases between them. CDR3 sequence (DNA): TGTGCCAGCAGCTTCGGGCAGGGTCGTCAGCCCCAGCATTTT. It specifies CASSFGQGRQPQHF. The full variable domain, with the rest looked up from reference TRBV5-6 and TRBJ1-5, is DAGVTQSPTHLIKTRGQQVTLRCSPKSGHDTVSWYQQALGQGPQFIFQYYEEEERQRGNFPDRFSGHQFPNYSSELNVNALLLGDSALYLCASSFGQGRQPQHFGDGTRLSIL.

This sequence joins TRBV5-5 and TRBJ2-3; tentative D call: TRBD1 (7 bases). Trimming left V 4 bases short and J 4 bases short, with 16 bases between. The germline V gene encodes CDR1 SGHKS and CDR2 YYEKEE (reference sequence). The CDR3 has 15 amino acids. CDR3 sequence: CASSRQGGRADTQYF. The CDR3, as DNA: TGTGCCAGCAGCAGACAGGGAGGTCGGGCAGATACGCAGTATTTT.

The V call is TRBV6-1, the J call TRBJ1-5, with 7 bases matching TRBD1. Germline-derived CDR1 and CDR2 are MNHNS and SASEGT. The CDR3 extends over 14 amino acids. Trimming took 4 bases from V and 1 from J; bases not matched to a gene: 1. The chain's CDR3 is CASSVQGSNQPQHF. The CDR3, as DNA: TGTGCCAGCAGTGTACAGGGGAGCAATCAGCCCCAGCATTTT.

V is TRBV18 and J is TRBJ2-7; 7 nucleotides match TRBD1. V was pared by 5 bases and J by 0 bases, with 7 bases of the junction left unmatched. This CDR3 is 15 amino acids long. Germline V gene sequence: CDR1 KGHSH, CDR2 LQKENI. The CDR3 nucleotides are TGTGCCAGCTCATTATCGGGACAGTCCTCCTACGAGCAGTACTTC. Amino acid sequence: CASSLSGQSSYEQYF.

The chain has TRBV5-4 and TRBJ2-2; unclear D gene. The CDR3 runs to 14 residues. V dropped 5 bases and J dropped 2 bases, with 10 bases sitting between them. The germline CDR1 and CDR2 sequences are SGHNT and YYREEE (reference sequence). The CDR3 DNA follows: TGTGCCAGCAGATCTGCGATTAACACCGGGGAGCTGTTTTTT. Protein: CASRSAINTGELFF.

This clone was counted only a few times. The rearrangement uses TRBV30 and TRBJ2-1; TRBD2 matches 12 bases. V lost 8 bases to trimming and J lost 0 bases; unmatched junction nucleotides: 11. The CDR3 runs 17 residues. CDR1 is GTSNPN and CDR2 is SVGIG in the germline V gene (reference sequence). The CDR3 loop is CAKIPGLAGFSYNEQFF. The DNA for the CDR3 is TGTGCCAAAATTCCCGGACTAGCGGGATTCTCCTACAATGAGCAGTTCTTC.

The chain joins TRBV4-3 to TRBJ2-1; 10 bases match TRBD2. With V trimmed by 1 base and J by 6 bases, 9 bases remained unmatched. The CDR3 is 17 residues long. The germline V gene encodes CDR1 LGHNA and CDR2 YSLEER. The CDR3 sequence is CASSQVYSGGASNEQFF. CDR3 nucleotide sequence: TGCGCCAGCAGCCAAGTGTACAGCGGGGGGGCAAGCAATGAGCAGTTCTTC.

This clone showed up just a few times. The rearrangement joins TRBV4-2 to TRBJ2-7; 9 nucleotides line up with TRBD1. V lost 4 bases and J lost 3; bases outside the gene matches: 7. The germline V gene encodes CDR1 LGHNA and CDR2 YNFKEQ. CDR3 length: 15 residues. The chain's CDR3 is CASSREDRGNYEQYF. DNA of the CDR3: TGTGCCAGCAGCCGCGAGGACAGGGGAAACTACGAGCAGTACTTC.

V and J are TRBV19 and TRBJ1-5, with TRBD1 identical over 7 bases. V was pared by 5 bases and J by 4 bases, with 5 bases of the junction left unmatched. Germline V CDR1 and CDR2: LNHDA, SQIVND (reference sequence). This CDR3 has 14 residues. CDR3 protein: CASSRRDRNQPQHF. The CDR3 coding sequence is TGTGCCAGTAGTCGCCGGGACAGAAATCAGCCCCAGCATTTT. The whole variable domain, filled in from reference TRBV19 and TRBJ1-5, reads DGGITQSPKYLFRKEGQNVTLSCEQNLNHDAMYWYRQDPGQGLRLIYYSQIVNDFQKGDIAEGYSVSREKKESFPLTVTSAQKNPTAFYLCASSRRDRNQPQHFGDGTRLSIL.

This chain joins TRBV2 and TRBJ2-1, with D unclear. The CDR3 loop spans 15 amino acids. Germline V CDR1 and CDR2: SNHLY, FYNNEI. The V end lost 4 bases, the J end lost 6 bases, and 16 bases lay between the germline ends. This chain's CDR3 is CASSVWPSPLNEQFF. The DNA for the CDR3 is TGTGCCAGCAGTGTGTGGCCCTCTCCCCTCAATGAGCAGTTCTTC.

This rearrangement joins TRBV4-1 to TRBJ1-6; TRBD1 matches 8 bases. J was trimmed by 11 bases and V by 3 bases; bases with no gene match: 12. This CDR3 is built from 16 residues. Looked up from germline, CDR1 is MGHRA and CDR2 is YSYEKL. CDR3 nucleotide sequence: TGCGCCAGCAGCCACCCCATGGACAGGGTTATACCACCCCTCCACTTT. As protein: CASSHPMDRVIPPLHF.

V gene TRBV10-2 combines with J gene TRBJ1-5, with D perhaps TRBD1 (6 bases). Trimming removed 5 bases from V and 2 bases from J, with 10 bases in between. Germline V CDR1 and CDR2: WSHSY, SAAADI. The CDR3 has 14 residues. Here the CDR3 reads CASSLSGGNQPQHF. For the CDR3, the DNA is TGCGCCAGCAGTCTCTCAGGGGGCAATCAGCCCCAGCATTTT.

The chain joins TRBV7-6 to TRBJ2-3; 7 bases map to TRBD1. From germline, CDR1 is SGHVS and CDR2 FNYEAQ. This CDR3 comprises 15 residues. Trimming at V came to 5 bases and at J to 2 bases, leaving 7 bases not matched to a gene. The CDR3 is CASSRTGTATDTQYF. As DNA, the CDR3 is TGTGCCAGCAGCAGAACCGGGACAGCCACAGATACGCAGTATTTT.

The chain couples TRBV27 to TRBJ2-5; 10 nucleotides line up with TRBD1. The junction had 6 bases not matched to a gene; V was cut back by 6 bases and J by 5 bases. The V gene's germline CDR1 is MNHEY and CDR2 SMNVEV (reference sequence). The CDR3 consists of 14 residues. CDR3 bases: TGTGCCAGCAGAAGGGACAGGGGTGGGGAGACCCAGTACTTC. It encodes CASRRDRGGETQYF.

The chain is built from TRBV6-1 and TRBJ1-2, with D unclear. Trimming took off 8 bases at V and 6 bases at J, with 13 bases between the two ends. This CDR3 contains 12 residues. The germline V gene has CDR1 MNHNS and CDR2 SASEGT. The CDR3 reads CASAVGGHGYTF. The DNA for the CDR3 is TGTGCCAGCGCGGTAGGAGGTCATGGCTACACCTTC.

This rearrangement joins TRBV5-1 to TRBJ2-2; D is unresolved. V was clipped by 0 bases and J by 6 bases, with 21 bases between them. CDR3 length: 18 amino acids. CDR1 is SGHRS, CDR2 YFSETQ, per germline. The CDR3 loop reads CASSLGPRLGANPGELFF. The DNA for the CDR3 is TGCGCCAGCAGCTTGGGTCCCCGCTTGGGCGCTAACCCCGGGGAGCTGTTTTTT.

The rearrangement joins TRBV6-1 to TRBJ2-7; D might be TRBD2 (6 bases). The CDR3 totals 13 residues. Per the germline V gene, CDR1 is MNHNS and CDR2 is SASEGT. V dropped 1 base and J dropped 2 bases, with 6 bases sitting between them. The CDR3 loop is CASSEGGAYEQYF. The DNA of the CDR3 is TGTGCCAGCAGTGAAGGGGGGGCCTACGAGCAGTACTTC.